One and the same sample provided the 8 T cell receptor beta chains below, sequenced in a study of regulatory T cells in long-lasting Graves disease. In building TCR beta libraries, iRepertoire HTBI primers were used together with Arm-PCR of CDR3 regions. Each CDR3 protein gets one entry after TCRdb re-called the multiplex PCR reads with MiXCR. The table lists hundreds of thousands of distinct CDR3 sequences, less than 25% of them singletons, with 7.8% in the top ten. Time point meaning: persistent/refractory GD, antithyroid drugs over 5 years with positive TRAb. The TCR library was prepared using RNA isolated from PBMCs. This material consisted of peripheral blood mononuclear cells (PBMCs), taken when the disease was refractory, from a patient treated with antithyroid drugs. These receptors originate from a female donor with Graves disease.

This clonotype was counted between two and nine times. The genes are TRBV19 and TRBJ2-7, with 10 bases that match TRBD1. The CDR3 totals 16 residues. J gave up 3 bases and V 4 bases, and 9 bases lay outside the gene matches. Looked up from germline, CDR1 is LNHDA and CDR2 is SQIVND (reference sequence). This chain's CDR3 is CASSKYPDRGNYEQYF. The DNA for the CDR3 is TGTGCCAGTAGTAAATACCCGGACAGGGGGAACTACGAGCAGTACTTC.

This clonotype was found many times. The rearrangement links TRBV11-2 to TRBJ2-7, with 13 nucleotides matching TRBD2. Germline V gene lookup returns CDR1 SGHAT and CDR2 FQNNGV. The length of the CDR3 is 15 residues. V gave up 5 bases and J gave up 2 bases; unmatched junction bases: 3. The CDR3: CASSAGTSGAYEQYF. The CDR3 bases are TGTGCCAGCAGCGCGGGGACTAGCGGGGCCTACGAGCAGTACTTC.

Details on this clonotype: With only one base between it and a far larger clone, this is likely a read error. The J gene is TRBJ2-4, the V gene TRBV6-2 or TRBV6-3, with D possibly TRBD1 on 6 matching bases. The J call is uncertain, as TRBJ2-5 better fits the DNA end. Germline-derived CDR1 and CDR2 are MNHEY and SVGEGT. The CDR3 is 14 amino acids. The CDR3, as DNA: TGTGCCAGCAGTGCTCACAGGGACGGAGGGACCCAGTACTTC. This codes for CASSAHRDGGTQYF.

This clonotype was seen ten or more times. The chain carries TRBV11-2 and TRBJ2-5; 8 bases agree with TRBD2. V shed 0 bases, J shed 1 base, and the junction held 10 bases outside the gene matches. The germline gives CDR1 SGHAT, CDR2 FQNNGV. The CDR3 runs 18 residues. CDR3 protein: CASSLDHTLAGRQETQYF. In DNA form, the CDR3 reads TGTGCCAGCAGCTTAGATCATACGCTAGCGGGCCGCCAAGAGACCCAGTACTTC. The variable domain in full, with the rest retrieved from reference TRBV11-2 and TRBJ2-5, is EAGVAQSPRYKIIEKRQSVAFWCNPISGHATLYWYQQILGQGPKLLIQFQNNGVVDDSQLPKDRFSAERLKGVDSTLKIQPAKLEDSAVYLCASSLDHTLAGRQETQYFGPGTRLLVL.

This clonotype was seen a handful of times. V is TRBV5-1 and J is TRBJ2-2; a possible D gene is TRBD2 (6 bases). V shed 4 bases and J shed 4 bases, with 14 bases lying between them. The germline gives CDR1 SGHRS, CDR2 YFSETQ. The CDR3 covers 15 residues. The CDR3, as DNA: TGCGCCAGCAGCCCAACCGGGAGTAGCACCGGGGAGCTGTTTTTT. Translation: CASSPTGSSTGELFF.

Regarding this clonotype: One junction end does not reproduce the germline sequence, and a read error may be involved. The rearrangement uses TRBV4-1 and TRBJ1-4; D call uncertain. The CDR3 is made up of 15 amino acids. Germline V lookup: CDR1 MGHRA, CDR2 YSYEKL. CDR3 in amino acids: CASSQVGQKGEKPFF. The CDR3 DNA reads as TGCGCCAGCAGCCAAGTAGGGCAGAAAGGTGAAAAACCGTTTTTT.

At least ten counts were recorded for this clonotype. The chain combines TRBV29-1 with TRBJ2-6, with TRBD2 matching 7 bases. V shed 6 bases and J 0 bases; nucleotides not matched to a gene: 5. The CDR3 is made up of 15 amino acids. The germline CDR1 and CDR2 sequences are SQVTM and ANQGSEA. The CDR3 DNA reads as TGCAGCGTGACTAGCTGGATCTCTGGGGCCAACGTCCTGACTTTC. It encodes CSVTSWISGANVLTF. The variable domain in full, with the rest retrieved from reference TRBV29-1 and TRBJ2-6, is SAVISQKPSRDICQRGTSLTIQCQVDSQVTMMFWYRQQPGQSLTLIATANQGSEATYESGFVIDKFPISRPNLTFSTLTVSNMSPEDSSIYLCSVTSWISGANVLTFGAGSRLTVL.

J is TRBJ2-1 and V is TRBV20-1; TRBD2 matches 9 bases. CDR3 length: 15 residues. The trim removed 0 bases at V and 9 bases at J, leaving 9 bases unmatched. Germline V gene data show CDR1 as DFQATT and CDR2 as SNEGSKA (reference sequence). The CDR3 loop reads CSARDLSSGIPEQFF. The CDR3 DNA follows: TGCAGTGCTAGAGATTTATCTAGCGGGATTCCTGAGCAGTTCTTC.